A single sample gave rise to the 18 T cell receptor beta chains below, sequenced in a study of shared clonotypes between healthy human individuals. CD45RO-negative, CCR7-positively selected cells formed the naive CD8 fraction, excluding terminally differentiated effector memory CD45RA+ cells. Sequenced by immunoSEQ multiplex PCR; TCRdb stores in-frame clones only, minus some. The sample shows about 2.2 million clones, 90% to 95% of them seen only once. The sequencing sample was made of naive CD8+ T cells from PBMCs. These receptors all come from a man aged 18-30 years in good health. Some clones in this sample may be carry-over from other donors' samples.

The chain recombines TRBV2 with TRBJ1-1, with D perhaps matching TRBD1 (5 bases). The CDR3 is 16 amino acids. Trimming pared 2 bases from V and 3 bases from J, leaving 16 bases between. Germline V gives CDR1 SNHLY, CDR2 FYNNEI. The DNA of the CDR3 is TGTGCCAGCAGTGAATTCCAGGGCATCCAGGACACTGAAGCTTTCTTT. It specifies CASSEFQGIQDTEAFF.

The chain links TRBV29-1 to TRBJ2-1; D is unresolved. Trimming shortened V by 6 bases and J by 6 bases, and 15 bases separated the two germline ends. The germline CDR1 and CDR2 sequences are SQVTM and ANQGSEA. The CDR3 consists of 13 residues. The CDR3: CSVILDQLNEQFF. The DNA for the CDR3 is TGCAGCGTCATCTTGGACCAGCTCAATGAGCAGTTCTTC.

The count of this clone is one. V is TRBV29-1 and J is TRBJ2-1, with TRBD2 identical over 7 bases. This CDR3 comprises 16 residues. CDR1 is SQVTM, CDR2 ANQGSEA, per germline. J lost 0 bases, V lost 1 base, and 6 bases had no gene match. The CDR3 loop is CSVEGRLAHSYNEQFF. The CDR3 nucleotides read TGCAGCGTTGAAGGGAGACTAGCACACTCCTACAATGAGCAGTTCTTC.

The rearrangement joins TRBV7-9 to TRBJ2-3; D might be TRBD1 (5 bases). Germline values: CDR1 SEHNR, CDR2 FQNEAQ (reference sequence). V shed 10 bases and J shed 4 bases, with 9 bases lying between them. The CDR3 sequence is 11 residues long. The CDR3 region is CATQQADTQYF. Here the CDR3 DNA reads TGTGCCACACAACAGGCAGATACGCAGTATTTT.

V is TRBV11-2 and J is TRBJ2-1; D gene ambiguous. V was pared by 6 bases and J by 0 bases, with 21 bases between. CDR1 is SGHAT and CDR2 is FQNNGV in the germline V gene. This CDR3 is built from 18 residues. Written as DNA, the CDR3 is TGTGCCAGCAGGCCTTATCCTAGGGCTCTTAGCTCCTACAATGAGCAGTTCTTC. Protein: CASRPYPRALSSYNEQFF.

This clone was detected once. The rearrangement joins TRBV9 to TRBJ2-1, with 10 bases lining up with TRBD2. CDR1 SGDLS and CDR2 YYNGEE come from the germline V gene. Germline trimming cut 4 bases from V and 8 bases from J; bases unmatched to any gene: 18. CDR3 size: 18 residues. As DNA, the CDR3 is TGTGCCAGCAGCCACCAAACAGCGGGAGGGCCGGTCAAAGATGAGCAGTTCTTC. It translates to CASSHQTAGGPVKDEQFF.

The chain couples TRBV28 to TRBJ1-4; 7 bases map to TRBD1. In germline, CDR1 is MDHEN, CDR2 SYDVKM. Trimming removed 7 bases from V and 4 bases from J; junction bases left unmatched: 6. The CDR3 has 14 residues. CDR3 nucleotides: TGTGCCAGCAAAGGGACAGTGAATAATGAAAAACTGTTTTTT. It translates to CASKGTVNNEKLFF.

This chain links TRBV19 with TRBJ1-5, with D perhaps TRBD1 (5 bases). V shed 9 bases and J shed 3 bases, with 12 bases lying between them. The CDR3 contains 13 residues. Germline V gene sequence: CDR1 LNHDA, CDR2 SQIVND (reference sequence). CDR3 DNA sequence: TGTGCCAGCGATTGGGGGATCAATCAGCCCCAGCATTTT. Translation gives CASDWGINQPQHF. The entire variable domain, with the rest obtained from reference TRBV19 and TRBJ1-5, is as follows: DGGITQSPKYLFRKEGQNVTLSCEQNLNHDAMYWYRQDPGQGLRLIYYSQIVNDFQKGDIAEGYSVSREKKESFPLTVTSAQKNPTAFYLCASDWGINQPQHFGDGTRLSIL.

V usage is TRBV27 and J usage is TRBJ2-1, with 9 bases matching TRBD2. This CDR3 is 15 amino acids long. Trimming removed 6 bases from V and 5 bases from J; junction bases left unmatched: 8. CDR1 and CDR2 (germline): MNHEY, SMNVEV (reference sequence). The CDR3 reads CASSRGSGRNNEQFF. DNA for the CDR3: TGTGCCAGCAGCCGGGGTAGCGGGAGAAACAATGAGCAGTTCTTC.

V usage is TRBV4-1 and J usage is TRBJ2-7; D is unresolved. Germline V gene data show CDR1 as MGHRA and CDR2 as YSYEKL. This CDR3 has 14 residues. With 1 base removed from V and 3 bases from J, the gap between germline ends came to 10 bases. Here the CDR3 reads CASSQVGNYYEQYF. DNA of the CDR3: TGCGCCAGCAGCCAAGTGGGAAATTACTACGAGCAGTACTTC.

The CDR3 here is CASSRWGSIMNTEAFF. CDR3 DNA: TGTGCCAGTAGTCGATGGGGGAGTATTATGAACACTGAAGCTTTCTTT. The genes are TRBV19 and TRBJ1-1; maybe TRBD1 (5 bases). This CDR3 region has 16 residues. Germline V gene lookup returns CDR1 LNHDA and CDR2 SQIVND (reference sequence). V lost 5 bases and J 0 bases, leaving 16 bases between the germline ends. Full variable domain (outside the CDR3, taken from reference TRBV19 and TRBJ1-1): DGGITQSPKYLFRKEGQNVTLSCEQNLNHDAMYWYRQDPGQGLRLIYYSQIVNDFQKGDIAEGYSVSREKKESFPLTVTSAQKNPTAFYLCASSRWGSIMNTEAFFGQGTRLTVV.

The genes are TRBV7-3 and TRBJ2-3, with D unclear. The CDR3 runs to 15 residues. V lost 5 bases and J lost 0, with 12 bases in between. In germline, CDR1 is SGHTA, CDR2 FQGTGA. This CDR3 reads CASSPTLTSTDTQYF. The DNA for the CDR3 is TGTGCCAGCAGCCCGACCCTTACTAGCACAGATACGCAGTATTTT.

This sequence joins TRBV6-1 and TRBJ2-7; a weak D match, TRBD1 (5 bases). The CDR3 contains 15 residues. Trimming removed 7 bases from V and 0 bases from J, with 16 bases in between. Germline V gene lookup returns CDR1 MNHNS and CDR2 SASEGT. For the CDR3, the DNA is TGTGCCAGCATCAAGCGCAGGGTAATCTCCTACGAGCAGTACTTC. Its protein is CASIKRRVISYEQYF.

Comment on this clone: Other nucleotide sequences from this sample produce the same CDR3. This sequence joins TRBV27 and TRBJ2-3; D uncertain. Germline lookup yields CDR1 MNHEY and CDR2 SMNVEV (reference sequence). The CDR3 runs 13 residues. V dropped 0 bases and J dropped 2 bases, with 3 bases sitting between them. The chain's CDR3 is CASSLSFTDTQYF. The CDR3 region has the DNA TGTGCCAGCAGTTTATCATTCACAGATACGCAGTATTTT.

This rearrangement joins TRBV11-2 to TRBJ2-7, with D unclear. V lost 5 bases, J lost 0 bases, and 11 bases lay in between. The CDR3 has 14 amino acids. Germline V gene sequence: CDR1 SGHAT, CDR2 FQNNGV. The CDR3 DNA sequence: TGTGCCAGCAGCCCCGGGCGGCCCTCCTACGAGCAGTACTTC. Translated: CASSPGRPSYEQYF. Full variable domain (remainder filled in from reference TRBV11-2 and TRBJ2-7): EAGVAQSPRYKIIEKRQSVAFWCNPISGHATLYWYQQILGQGPKLLIQFQNNGVVDDSQLPKDRFSAERLKGVDSTLKIQPAKLEDSAVYLCASSPGRPSYEQYFGPGTRLTVT.

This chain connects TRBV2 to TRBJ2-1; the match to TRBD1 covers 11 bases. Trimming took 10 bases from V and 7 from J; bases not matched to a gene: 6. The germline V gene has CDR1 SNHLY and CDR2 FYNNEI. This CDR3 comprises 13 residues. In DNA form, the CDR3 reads TGTGCCACCCGGACAGGGGGCTGGAATGAGCAGTTCTTC. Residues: CATRTGGWNEQFF. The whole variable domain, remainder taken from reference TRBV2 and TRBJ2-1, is EPEVTQTPSHQVTQMGQEVILRCVPISNHLYFYWYRQILGQKVEFLVSFYNNEISEKSEIFDDQFSVERPDGSNFTLKIRSTKLEDSAMYFCATRTGGWNEQFFGPGTRLTVL.

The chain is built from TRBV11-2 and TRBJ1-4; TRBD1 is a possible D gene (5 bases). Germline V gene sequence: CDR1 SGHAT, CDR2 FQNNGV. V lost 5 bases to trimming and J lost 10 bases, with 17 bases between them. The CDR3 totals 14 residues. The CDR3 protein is CASSLGHLVGKLFF. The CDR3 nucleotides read TGTGCCAGCAGCCTTGGACACCTGGTCGGAAAACTGTTTTTT.

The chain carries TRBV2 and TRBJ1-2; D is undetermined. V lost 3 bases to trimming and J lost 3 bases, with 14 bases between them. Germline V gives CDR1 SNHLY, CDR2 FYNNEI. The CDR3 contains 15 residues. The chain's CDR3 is CASSELGAPDYGYTF. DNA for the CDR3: TGTGCCAGCAGTGAGTTGGGAGCCCCGGACTATGGCTACACCTTC. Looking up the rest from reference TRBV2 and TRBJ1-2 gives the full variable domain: EPEVTQTPSHQVTQMGQEVILRCVPISNHLYFYWYRQILGQKVEFLVSFYNNEISEKSEIFDDQFSVERPDGSNFTLKIRSTKLEDSAMYFCASSELGAPDYGYTFGSGTRLTVV.